These T cell receptor beta chains were read from a single sample in a study of blood T cell repertoires in COVID-19. The method was immunoSEQ multiplex PCR; TCRdb's version includes in-frame clones alone and lacks a portion of them. This table has 110,000 or so clones, 70% to 90% appearing once. Sample: peripheral blood. These receptors were collected from a man aged 35 to 55 with acute or convalescent COVID-19. The CDR3 runs from the conserved cysteine through the conserved F or W. D genes are given only for firm matches.

cdr3_aa j_call v_call d_call
CASSRGRSNTGELFF TRBJ2-2 TRBV11-2 -
CASSGRQGLDTEAFF TRBJ1-1 TRBV5-6 TRBD1
CASRPRYLRDIQYF TRBJ2-4 TRBV6-5 -
CASSFTDRSNGYTF TRBJ1-2 TRBV7-9 -
CASSQTGGNEQFF TRBJ2-1 TRBV12-3/TRBV12-4 TRBD1
CASSEDSGVTDTQYF TRBJ2-3 TRBV25-1 TRBD2
CASSLQTGVGDTQYF TRBJ2-3 TRBV7-3 -
CASSKGQGNEQFF TRBJ2-1 TRBV5-4 TRBD1
CATSRNRDREAFF TRBJ1-1 TRBV15 TRBD1
CASSLRLGGETQYF TRBJ2-5 TRBV27 -
CATSDSGTGAGQPQHF TRBJ1-5 TRBV24-1 TRBD1
CATGTGGVDEQFF TRBJ2-1 TRBV15 TRBD1
CASRITGNSNQPQHF TRBJ1-5 TRBV6-5 -
CASTDSSGNTIYF TRBJ1-3 TRBV5-1 -
CASSWDRGLSYEQYF TRBJ2-7 TRBV11-2 TRBD1
CASSFGRGGYTDTQYF TRBJ2-3 TRBV5-4 TRBD2
CASSQGGGSPLHF TRBJ1-6 TRBV3-1/TRBV3-2 -
CASSYSTGYNEQFF TRBJ2-1 TRBV6-2/TRBV6-3 -
CASSLVGQDNEQFF TRBJ2-1 TRBV7-3 TRBD1
CASSTGQGAGDTQYF TRBJ2-3 TRBV7-9 TRBD1
CASSSPGRGVREQYF TRBJ2-7 TRBV27 TRBD2
CAISDLTGKDRNTDTQYF TRBJ2-3 TRBV10-3 -
CATQGRVDNEQFF TRBJ2-1 TRBV5-4 -
CASSHRRDRRNTEAFF TRBJ1-1 TRBV7-8 TRBD1
CASSRRGGDTEAFF TRBJ1-1 TRBV7-2 -
CASSLTGTGFHEQYF TRBJ2-7 TRBV7-2 TRBD1
CATNRAGNYGYTF TRBJ1-2 TRBV24-1 -
CASSLAGNRRDTQYF TRBJ2-3 TRBV16 -
CASSRTALGEQFF TRBJ2-1 TRBV6-4 -
CATSDFGAGENQETQYF TRBJ2-5 TRBV24-1 TRBD2
CATSDPGLRTDTQYF TRBJ2-3 TRBV24-1 -
CASSQGPNTIYF TRBJ1-3 TRBV3-1/TRBV3-2 -
CASSQSGLSYEQYF TRBJ2-7 TRBV2 -
CASSILYGSSYEQYF TRBJ2-7 TRBV19 -
CATSDWTGNTEAFF TRBJ1-1 TRBV24-1 TRBD1
CASSQVVSGGAPGELFF TRBJ2-2 TRBV3-1/TRBV3-2 TRBD2
CASSVGTSNTGELFF TRBJ2-2 TRBV9 -
CASSKTGVDYEQYF TRBJ2-7 TRBV5-4 TRBD1
CATSDSKGVRAEELFF TRBJ2-2 TRBV24-1 -
CASSSFGGNTEAFF TRBJ1-1 TRBV5-6 -